The 13 T cell receptor beta chains below come from one sample, sequenced in a study of T cell responses to AZD1222 COVID-19 vaccine. The assay was immunoSEQ multiplex PCR, and TCRdb's table has in-frame clones only and misses some. Of around 100,000 clones in the sample, approximately 90% were seen once. The source was peripheral blood, collected 28 days after the second AZD1222 dose. Receptor source: an adult who received the AZD1222 COVID-19 vaccine.

This clone was picked up a small number of times. The rearrangement uses TRBV27 and TRBJ1-1; D call uncertain. This CDR3 spans 12 amino acids. Looked up from germline, CDR1 is MNHEY and CDR2 is SMNVEV (reference sequence). V was shortened by 6 bases and J by 4 bases, with 9 bases between the two germline ends. The CDR3 spells CASRESGTEAFF. Written as DNA, the CDR3 is TGTGCCAGCAGGGAAAGCGGCACTGAAGCTTTCTTT.

This rearrangement joins TRBV4-3 to TRBJ1-1; TRBD1 might be the D (6 bases). This CDR3 is built from 18 residues. Trimming stripped 1 base from V and 3 bases from J, with 21 bases between. CDR1 and CDR2 (germline): LGHNA, YSLEER. The CDR3 is CASSQGIARAGADTEAFF. In DNA, the CDR3 is TGCGCCAGCAGCCAAGGAATTGCTCGGGCGGGGGCCGACACTGAAGCTTTCTTT.

The chain employs TRBV30 and TRBJ2-7; the D gene is possibly TRBD2 (5 bases). The CDR3 consists of 11 residues. In germline, CDR1 is GTSNPN, CDR2 SVGIG (reference sequence). Trimming pared 4 bases from V and 3 bases from J, leaving 7 bases between. Written as DNA, the CDR3 is TGTGCCTGGAATCGGGGCTACGAGCAGTACTTC. Translating it yields CAWNRGYEQYF.

This clone appeared a few times. The V and J genes are TRBV28 and TRBJ1-2; possible D gene TRBD1, 5 bases. The germline gives CDR1 MDHEN, CDR2 SYDVKM. V lost 5 bases, J lost 4 bases, and 17 bases lay in between. CDR3 length: 15 residues. CDR3 region: CASSPIARAAYGYTF. The DNA for the CDR3 is TGTGCCAGCAGTCCCATAGCCAGGGCCGCCTATGGCTACACCTTC.

This clone was counted between two and nine times. This chain links TRBV2 with TRBJ2-5; D perhaps matches TRBD1 (7 bases). The CDR3 is 15 amino acids. Germline-derived CDR1 and CDR2 are SNHLY and FYNNEI. With 6 bases removed from V and 5 bases from J, the gap between germline ends came to 19 bases. This CDR3 is CASSVTSLRGETQYF. CDR3 in DNA: TGTGCCAGCAGCGTGACTAGTCTCAGGGGGGAGACCCAGTACTTC.

This clone has only a few counts. This sequence joins TRBV5-1 and TRBJ2-7, with 7 bases matching TRBD1. The V and J ends lost 4 bases and 2 bases, in that order; junction bases with no gene match: 6. Germline values: CDR1 SGHRS, CDR2 YFSETQ. This CDR3 is built from 14 residues. The DNA of the CDR3 is TGCGCCAGCAGCACATGGACAGGCGCCTACGAGCAGTACTTC. This codes for CASSTWTGAYEQYF.

The chain joins TRBV2 to TRBJ1-1; no reliable D call. Germline CDR1 is SNHLY and CDR2 is FYNNEI. This CDR3 has 14 residues. The V end lost 10 bases, the J end lost 0 bases, and 15 bases lay between the germline ends. The CDR3 DNA sequence: TGTGCCACCATAGGAGATTCTATGAACACTGAAGCTTTCTTT. Its translation is CATIGDSMNTEAFF.

The J gene is TRBJ1-3, the V gene TRBV6-5; D not certain. Germline CDR1 is MNHEY and CDR2 is SVGAGI. The germline V and J ends were trimmed by 7 bases and 0 bases, with 13 bases remaining between them. CDR3 length: 15 residues. CDR3 sequence: CASTKKKDSGNTIYF. In nucleotides, the CDR3 is TGTGCCAGCACCAAGAAAAAGGACTCTGGAAACACCATATATTTT.

To note about this clone: Different DNA sequences within this sample yield the same CDR3. In DNA, the CDR3 is TGTGCCAGCCGAACGACAGGGTCAAGCTCCTACGAGCAGTACTTC. Its translation: CASRTTGSSSYEQYF. The chain couples TRBV6-5 to TRBJ2-7, with 7 bases aligning to TRBD1. The CDR3 has 15 residues. V dropped 8 bases and J dropped 0; count of bases not matched to a gene: 10. Germline CDR1 MNHEY, CDR2 SVGAGI.

In its sample, this clone was seen once. The chain couples TRBV5-1 to TRBJ2-7; 11 bases fit TRBD2. With 1 base clipped from V and 3 bases from J, the junction kept 15 bases outside the gene matches. Germline V gives CDR1 SGHRS, CDR2 YFSETQ. The CDR3 sequence is 19 residues long. Here the CDR3 DNA reads TGCGCCAGCAGCTTGTCGGGGACTAGCGGAGACCCCCTCCACTACGAGCAGTACTTC. Residues: CASSLSGTSGDPLHYEQYF.

This clone was detected only a few times. The chain uses TRBV2 and TRBJ1-1, with 8 bases that match TRBD1. Germline CDR1 reads SNHLY; CDR2 reads FYNNEI. V was clipped by 6 bases and J by 0 bases; unmatched bases: 3. CDR3 length equals 14 residues. The chain's CDR3 is CASSADRVNTEAFF. CDR3 in DNA: TGTGCCAGCAGCGCGGACAGGGTGAACACTGAAGCTTTCTTT.

The DNA for the CDR3 is TGTGCCAGCTCACCTGTCAACAAAAACATTCAGTACTTC. It translates to CASSPVNKNIQYF. V and J are TRBV18 and TRBJ2-4, with D unresolved. CDR3 size: 13 residues. Deletions cut 3 bases from V and 3 bases from J, with 6 bases between. Germline CDR1 and CDR2: KGHSH and LQKENI.

The rearrangement links TRBV6-2 or TRBV6-3 to TRBJ2-7; no clear D gene. Germline V gene data show CDR1 as MNHEY and CDR2 as SVGEGT. The CDR3 length is 13 residues. Trimming stripped 0 bases from V and 4 bases from J, with 7 bases between. DNA for the CDR3: TGTGCCAGCAGTTACTCGCTTCAGTACGAGCAGTACTTC. This codes for CASSYSLQYEQYF.